The 2 T cell receptor beta chains presented below share a single source sample, sequenced in a study of beta chain features in type 1 diabetes. The whole isolated RNA underwent reverse transcription, so sequencing captured expressed TCRB transcripts. Assay used: immunoSEQ multiplex PCR; TCRdb lists only in-frame clones, some missing. The data show under 900,000 clones, with roughly 15% seen just once and 0.02% to 0.03% held by the top ten. The sample consisted of naive CD4+ T cells from blood. The receptors stem from a woman between 18 and 29 years old in good health.

This clone was observed a handful of times. The rearrangement joins TRBV9 to TRBJ2-1; D is possibly TRBD2 (5 bases). The V gene's germline CDR1 is SGDLS and CDR2 YYNGEE. V lost 2 bases and J 3 bases, leaving 18 bases between the germline ends. The CDR3 has 17 residues. Here the CDR3 DNA reads TGTGCCAGCAGCGTTGAAGCTAGCCCCGACCTCTACAATGAGCAGTTCTTC. Translating gives CASSVEASPDLYNEQFF.

This sequence joins TRBV27 and TRBJ2-7, with D tentatively TRBD1 (5 bases). This CDR3 contains 13 residues. CDR1 and CDR2 from the germline V gene are MNHEY and SMNVEV (reference sequence). Trimming left V 5 bases short and J 5 bases short, with 13 bases between. In DNA, the CDR3 is TGTGCCAGCAGTAGCATCCCAGGGCACGAGCAGTACTTC. Translating it yields CASSSIPGHEQYF.